These T cell receptor beta chains were read from a single sample in a study of esophageal squamous cell carcinoma under preoperative chemotherapy. TCRdb re-derived calls from the PCR reads in MiXCR, one entry per CDR3 protein. The sample shows about 30,000 distinct CDR3 sequences, under 55% of them seen only once. The biological material was taken from a patient given preoperative chemotherapy. These receptors were obtained from a human donor with esophageal squamous cell carcinoma. The donor label of this sample is uncertain. The CDR3 runs from the conserved cysteine through the conserved F or W. The D gene is left open where the match is weak. Size is stated for part of the rows, as once, few or many counts, or as a class when the clone is expanded.

D	V	size	J	DNA	CDR3
TRBD2	TRBV7-8	NA	TRBJ2-1	TGTGCCAGCAGCTTATTAACTAGCGGGGGCCTTAACAATGAGCAGTTCTTC	CASSLLTSGGLNNEQFF
NA	TRBV7-2	medium-sized	TRBJ2-5	TGTGCCAGCAGCCCGCCGGGACTTCCGTACCAAGAGACCCAGTACTTC	CASSPPGLPYQETQYF
TRBD2	TRBV7-3	NA	TRBJ2-1	TGTGCCAGCAGCGCTACTAGCGTTAACAATGAGCAGTTCTTC	CASSATSVNNEQFF
TRBD2	TRBV12-3/TRBV12-4	NA	TRBJ2-1	TGTGCCAGCAGTTCCTCGGGGGGGTACGAGCAGTTCTTC	CASSSSGGYEQFF
NA	TRBV12-3/TRBV12-4	NA	TRBJ2-3	TGTGCGGGCAGTCGGGCCGCGGAAGCAGAGACCCAGTATTTT	CAGSRAAEAETQYF
TRBD2	TRBV7-9	NA	TRBJ2-5	TGTGCCAGCAGGAGACTAGCGGGAGTGGAGACCCAGTACTTC	CASRRLAGVETQYF
NA	TRBV10-1	many	TRBJ2-7	TGCGCCAGCAGACTCTCCGGGACGCTCTCCTACGAGCAGTACTTC	CASRLSGTLSYEQYF
NA	TRBV7-2	few	TRBJ2-7	TGTGCCAGCAGCTTAGAGGTAGCGTACGAGCAGTACTTC	CASSLEVAYEQYF
NA	TRBV12-3/TRBV12-4	NA	TRBJ2-2	TGTGCCAGCAGTCGCCAAGCTGCGGGCACCGGGGCGCAGTTTTTT	CASSRQAAGTGAQFF
TRBD1	TRBV6-1	NA	TRBJ2-1	TGTGCCAGCAACGAACCGGGACAGGGGTACCACGAGCAGTTCTTC	CASNEPGQGYHEQFF
NA	TRBV27	few	TRBJ2-6	TGTGCCAGCAGTGCCCGCCGGGGGTCTGGGGCCAACGTCCTGACTTTC	CASSARRGSGANVLTF
NA	TRBV7-2	NA	TRBJ2-3	TGTGGCGGCACGGGGCTGGGAGCCAAAAATATGCAGTACTTT	CGGTGLGAKNMQYF
NA	TRBV11-2	NA	TRBJ2-5	TGTGCCAGCAGCCCGCCTTCGAGCCGCCCTCAAGAGACCCAGTACTTC	CASSPPSSRPQETQYF
NA	TRBV7-2	NA	TRBJ1-4	TGTGCCAGCAGCTTAGATGGCAGGGGCGCTGCGAATGAAAAACTGTTTTTT	CASSLDGRGAANEKLFF
NA	TRBV7-7	NA	TRBJ2-5	TGTGCTAGCAGGGGCCGTGACACAGATACCCAGTACTTC	CASRGRDTDTQYF
TRBD2	TRBV7-8	NA	TRBJ2-1	TGTGCCAGCAGCTTAGATAGGACTAGCGACGAGCAGTTCTTC	CASSLDRTSDEQFF
NA	TRBV6-1	many	TRBJ1-1	TGTGCCAGCAGTGAAGAAAGTCAAGCTTTCTTT	CASSEESQAFF
TRBD2	TRBV6-1	many	TRBJ2-3	TGTGCCAGCAGCGGGATTAAGGCGGGAGTCTCTATGTATTTT	CASSGIKAGVSMYF
NA	TRBV20-1	NA	TRBJ1-1	TGCAGTGCTAGTCATAGGGGGGGCACTGAAGCTTTCTTT	CSASHRGGTEAFF
TRBD2	TRBV7-2	medium-sized	TRBJ2-1	TGTGCCAGCAGCTTAACGCGGGGACTAAACCATGAGCAGTTCTTC	CASSLTRGLNHEQFF
NA	TRBV7-9	many	TRBJ2-2	TGTGCCAGCAGCTATGGAAGGGGTACGAACACCGGGGAGCTGTTTTTT	CASSYGRGTNTGELFF
NA	TRBV7-9	NA	TRBJ2-3	TGTGCCAGCGGCCAGGGTCGCGGGGCAGTGAGCACAGATACGCAGTTTTTT	CASGQGRGAVSTDTQFF
TRBD2	TRBV28	NA	TRBJ2-4	TGTGCCAGCAGTAGCGGGAAGGACATTCAGTACTTC	CASSSGKDIQYF
NA	TRBV7-6	NA	TRBJ2-5	TGTGCCAGCAGCTTGGATCCGGGGATCCCGGGCGGAGACCAAGAGACCCAGTACTTC	CASSLDPGIPGGDQETQYF
NA	TRBV7-6	NA	TRBJ2-3	TGTGCCAGCAGCTTCCTAGCAGAGAACACCGATACGCAGTATTTT	CASSFLAENTDTQYF
TRBD2	TRBV7-7	few	TRBJ2-5	TGTGCCAGCAGTCCGACTAGCGGGAATGGGGAGACCCAGTACTTC	CASSPTSGNGETQYF
TRBD2	TRBV11-3	few	TRBJ2-1	TGTGCCAGCAGCGGTAGCGGGAGAGGCTATGAGCAGTTCTTC	CASSGSGRGYEQFF
NA	TRBV7-3	large	TRBJ2-1	TGTGCCAGCAGCTTAACCGGAGTCGATGAGCAGTTCTTC	CASSLTGVDEQFF
NA	TRBV7-2	NA	TRBJ2-5	TGTGCCAGCGGGGTGGCCGGGGGCCGTGGCGAAGAGACCCAGTACTTC	CASGVAGGRGEETQYF
NA	TRBV24-1	NA	TRBJ2-1	TGTGCCACCAGTGTTACAAACCGGGACAACAATGAGCAGTTCTTC	CATSVTNRDNNEQFF
NA	TRBV4-2	NA	TRBJ2-1	TGTGCCAGCAAAAACGGGGGTTGGGATGAGCAGTTCTTC	CASKNGGWDEQFF
NA	TRBV12-3/TRBV12-4	few	TRBJ2-5	TGTGCCAGCAGTTTGAACAGACAAGAGACCCAGTACTTC	CASSLNRQETQYF
TRBD1	TRBV7-2	NA	TRBJ2-3	TGTGCCAGCAGCGCACAGGGGGGCAGAGGGCAAGAGACGCAGTATTTT	CASSAQGGRGQETQYF
TRBD1	TRBV6-4	many	TRBJ2-6	TGTGCCAGCAGCTTAGGCGGGACAGGGGGTTCTGGGGCCAACGTCCTGACTTTC	CASSLGGTGGSGANVLTF
TRBD1	TRBV6-1	NA	TRBJ2-7	TGTGCCAGCAGTGGCGGACAGGGGGCTTTTTACGAGCAGTACTTC	CASSGGQGAFYEQYF
NA	TRBV5-4	many	TRBJ2-2	TGTGCCAGCAGTTGGGGTATCGGGGAGCTGTTTTTT	CASSWGIGELFF
NA	TRBV12-3/TRBV12-4	NA	TRBJ2-2	TGTGCCAGCACATGCGGGCGCGCGATCGGCACCGGGGCGCTGTTTTTT	CASTCGRAIGTGALFF
NA	TRBV7-2	many	TRBJ2-6	TGTGCCAGCAGCTATCAAATACCAGCGGCAGAAGTAAAGGAGTCGACCAACGTCCTGACTTTC	CASSYQIPAAEVKESTNVLTF
TRBD1	TRBV10-3	NA	TRBJ1-6	TGTGCCACCCACAGGGGGCGATTGTTCAGTTCACCCCTCCACTTT	CATHRGRLFSSPLHF
NA	TRBV5-6	few	TRBJ1-2	TGTGCCAGCAGTGCGGGCCGGGGTGTGATAGGCTACACCTTC	CASSAGRGVIGYTF
NA	TRBV6-5	NA	TRBJ2-4	TGTGCCAGCGGTTACGGGGGAAGTGCCAAAAACACCCAGTACTTC	CASGYGGSAKNTQYF
NA	TRBV7-7	NA	TRBJ2-3	TGTGGTAGCGGCTTAGGGAGCCCAGAGACCCAGTATTTC	CGSGLGSPETQYF
NA	TRBV7-2	many	TRBJ2-1	TGTGCCAGCAGCTTAAGAGGGACCAGCTCCTACAATGAGCAGTTCTTC	CASSLRGTSSYNEQFF
NA	TRBV11-3	NA	TRBJ2-5	TGTGCCAGCAGCCCGACAGTTTGGGGGGAGACCCAGTACTTC	CASSPTVWGETQYF
NA	TRBV7-2	many	TRBJ2-3	TGTGCCAGCAGCAACGGGCCTTCTACGGATACGCAGTATTTT	CASSNGPSTDTQYF
NA	TRBV7-9	NA	TRBJ2-1	TGTGCCAGCAGCTCCGAGGTGGGGAATGAGCAGTTCTTC	CASSSEVGNEQFF
TRBD1	TRBV6-1	NA	TRBJ1-2	TGTGCCAGCAGAAAAAGACAGGGTGGCGGCTACACCTTC	CASRKRQGGGYTF
NA	TRBV7-6	NA	TRBJ2-3	TGTGCCAGGGGCTCAGGGGCCAGGGGCCCAGATACGCAGTATTTT	CARGSGARGPDTQYF
TRBD2	TRBV7-2	NA	TRBJ2-5	TGTGCCAGCAGCCTTTTAGCGGGAACTGAGCAGTACTTC	CASSLLAGTEQYF
TRBD1	TRBV7-2	NA	TRBJ2-3	TGTGCCAGCAGCGGACAGGGGGGGAGAGACCAAGATACGCAGTATTTC	CASSGQGGRDQDTQYF
TRBD2	TRBV7-3	NA	TRBJ2-3	TGTGCCAGCAGCTCCGTAGCGGGAGGAAGCACAGATACGCAGTATTTT	CASSSVAGGSTDTQYF
TRBD1	TRBV7-9	NA	TRBJ2-7	TGTGCCAGCAGCGATGGACAGGGTTTAAGCTACGAGCAGTACTTC	CASSDGQGLSYEQYF
NA	TRBV7-2	many	TRBJ2-1	TGTGCCAGCAGCTCACGGGCGAGCTCCTACGAGCAGTTCTTC	CASSSRASSYEQFF
TRBD2	TRBV7-8	NA	TRBJ2-1	TGTGCCAGCAGCGCCATATTTGCGCGGGGGGTGAATGAGCAGTTCTTC	CASSAIFARGVNEQFF